The entry below describes one TCR beta chain. The target antigen is unknown. This sample was taken from a study of neoadjuvant anti-PD-1 for oral cavity cancer. Study-wide findings and caveats: Higher pretreatment blood Treg/Th17 ratios correlated with higher pretreatment blood and lower post-treatment tumor TCRbeta clonality.

Method: immunoSEQ multiplex PCR; TCRdb's copy keeps in-frame clones and lacks some. The data contain some 15,000 clones, less than 85% of them singletons. The germline gives CDR1 SGHTA, CDR2 FQGNSA. The CDR3 is 14 residues long. V lost 3 bases and J lost 3, with 11 bases in between. This chain links TRBV7-2 with TRBJ1-1, with D hard to call. The receptor was isolated from a person aged 35 to 85 with oral cavity squamous cell carcinoma. Sequencing used PBMCs, obtained before nivolumab (anti-PD-1) treatment. The CDR3 reads CASSLPGQDTEAFF. CDR3 in DNA: TGTGCCAGCAGCTTGCCCGGCCAGGACACTGAAGCTTTCTTT. Full variable domain (missing parts from reference TRBV7-2 and TRBJ1-1): GAGVSQSPSNKVTEKGKDVELRCDPISGHTALYWYRQSLGQGLEFLIYFQGNSAPDKSGLPSDRFSAERTGGSVSTLTIQRTQQEDSAVYLCASSLPGQDTEAFFGQGTRLTVV.